A single sample gave rise to the 31 T cell receptor beta chains below, sequenced in a study of T cells in Graves' hyperthyroidism and ophthalmopathy. The investigators amplified TCR beta CDR3 regions from RNA transcripts. The HTBI primer set drove a first-round RT-PCR of the TCR CDR3. TCRdb re-called the multiplex PCR reads through MiXCR, storing one row per CDR3 protein. Among 750,000 to 900,000 distinct CDR3 sequences, over 35% were seen once, and the ten largest hold around 10%. The sample comprised blood. All receptors come from a man aged 18-30 years with Graves' hyperthyroidism.

The chain employs TRBV20-1 and TRBJ1-1; the D is unclear. This CDR3 region has 12 residues. V gave up 2 bases and J gave up 0 bases, with 4 bases separating them. Germline V lookup: CDR1 DFQATT, CDR2 SNEGSKA (reference sequence). CDR3 region: CSARLMNTEAFF. DNA for the CDR3: TGCAGTGCTAGATTGATGAACACTGAAGCTTTCTTT.

This clonotype was detected many times. The chain recombines TRBV7-3 with TRBJ2-5; D is tentatively TRBD1 or TRBD2 (5 bases each). Deletions cut 5 bases from V and 1 base from J, with 14 bases between. This CDR3 has 15 residues. The germline V gene encodes CDR1 SGHTA and CDR2 FQGTGA. CDR3 nucleotide sequence: TGTGCCAGCAGCCTTCGGAGTGGGGGCCAAGAGACCCAGTACTTC. Its translation is CASSLRSGGQETQYF.

The V call is TRBV10-3, the J call TRBJ2-7; TRBD1 matches 11 bases. Germline V gene sequence: CDR1 ENHRY, CDR2 SYGVKD. J lost 2 bases, V lost 7 bases, and 4 bases had no gene match. The CDR3 loop spans 14 amino acids. The CDR3 here is CAIMPGQGAYEQYF. The CDR3 nucleotides read TGTGCCATCATGCCGGGACAGGGGGCCTACGAGCAGTACTTC.

At least ten counts were recorded for this clonotype. The V gene is TRBV29-1, the J gene TRBJ1-1; 8 bases match TRBD1. This CDR3 comprises 12 residues. Germline V gene data show CDR1 as SQVTM and CDR2 as ANQGSEA. V was clipped by 7 bases and J by 6 bases; unmatched bases: 7. CDR3 coding DNA: TGCAGCGGGCAGGGGGCGAAGGCTGAAGCTTTCTTT. Encoded protein: CSGQGAKAEAFF.

The genes are TRBV3-1 and TRBJ2-7, with D perhaps matching TRBD2 (6 bases). Germline values: CDR1 LGHDT, CDR2 YNNKEL (reference sequence). The V end lost 0 bases, the J end lost 3 bases, and 9 bases lay between the germline ends. The CDR3 loop spans 14 amino acids. The CDR3 DNA is TGTGCCAGCAGCCAAGATGCGGGGATCTACGAGCAGTACTTC. This translates into CASSQDAGIYEQYF.

The sample holds a few counts of this clonotype. The gene calls are TRBV7-6 and TRBJ2-7, with 9 bases fitting TRBD2. The CDR3 has 16 amino acids. The junction had 13 bases not matched to a gene; V was cut back by 5 bases and J by 5 bases. Germline V gives CDR1 SGHVS, CDR2 FNYEAQ. The CDR3 is CASSQGGTSPIHEQYF. The DNA of the CDR3 is TGTGCCAGCAGCCAGGGCGGGACTAGCCCGATCCACGAGCAGTACTTC. Full variable domain (outside the CDR3, taken from reference TRBV7-6 and TRBJ2-7): GAGVSQSPRYKVTKRGQDVALRCDPISGHVSLYWYRQALGQGPEFLTYFNYEAQQDKSGLPNDRFSAERPEGSISTLTIQRTEQRDSAMYRCASSQGGTSPIHEQYFGPGTRLTVT.

This clonotype was picked up many times. The V call is TRBV7-3, the J call TRBJ1-1; no firm D call. V lost 2 bases and J lost 3, with 10 bases in between. The germline V gene encodes CDR1 SGHTA and CDR2 FQGTGA. The CDR3 has 14 amino acids. CDR3 nucleotide sequence: TGTGCCAGCAGCTTATCCGGGATGGACACTGAAGCTTTCTTT. Translation: CASSLSGMDTEAFF.

On this clonotype itself: The junction does not match germline at one end; this may be a read error. CDR3 in DNA: TGTGCCAGCAGCCCGAGAGGTAGGGGTGATTCACCCTTCCACTTT. Translating it yields CASSPRGRGDSPFHF. The V and J genes are TRBV14 and TRBJ1-6; D might be TRBD1 (5 bases). CDR1 SGHDN and CDR2 FVKESK come from the germline V gene. The CDR3 length is 15 residues.

The V call is TRBV11-2, the J call TRBJ2-7; D ambiguous. The germline V gene encodes CDR1 SGHAT and CDR2 FQNNGV. CDR3 length equals 12 residues. The V and J ends lost 2 bases and 7 bases respectively, with 9 bases between them. The CDR3 bases are TGTGCCAGCAGCTTATTAGGGATTGAGCAGTACTTC. Its translation is CASSLLGIEQYF.

The chain links TRBV20-1 to TRBJ2-2, with D perhaps matching TRBD1 or TRBD2 (5 bases each). Germline V gene lookup returns CDR1 DFQATT and CDR2 SNEGSKA (reference sequence). The CDR3 runs 12 residues. The CDR3 nucleotides read TGCATTGAGGGGCAGGGAACCGGGGAGCTGTTTTTT. Translating it yields CIEGQGTGELFF.

This clonotype was recorded a few times. The V call is TRBV4-3, the J call TRBJ2-6; no definite D call. V was pared by 4 bases and J by 1 base, with 8 bases between. In germline, CDR1 is LGHNA, CDR2 YSLEER. The CDR3 runs 15 residues. The CDR3 reads CASSLDESGANVLTF. CDR3 in DNA: TGCGCCAGCAGCCTTGACGAATCTGGGGCCAACGTCCTGACTTTC.

This sequence joins TRBV9 and TRBJ2-2; D gene uncertain. The CDR3 sequence is 14 residues long. The germline V gene has CDR1 SGDLS and CDR2 YYNGEE. V lost 0 bases, J lost 6 bases, and 9 bases lay in between. The CDR3 spells CASSVGQLAGELFF. In DNA form, the CDR3 reads TGTGCCAGCAGCGTAGGCCAGCTCGCCGGGGAGCTGTTTTTT. The full variable domain, with the rest looked up from reference TRBV9 and TRBJ2-2, is DSGVTQTPKHLITATGQRVTLRCSPRSGDLSVYWYQQSLDQGLQFLIQYYNGEERAKGNILERFSAQQFPDLHSELNLSSLELGDSALYFCASSVGQLAGELFFGEGSRLTVL.

This clonotype was observed at least ten times. The chain links TRBV19 to TRBJ1-1; D not certain. Germline V gives CDR1 LNHDA, CDR2 SQIVND (reference sequence). Trimming shortened V by 0 bases and J by 3 bases, and 8 bases separated the two germline ends. CDR3 length: 14 amino acids. CDR3 in DNA: TGTGCCAGTAGTATAGAGGGGTTGGACACTGAAGCTTTCTTT. The encoded protein is CASSIEGLDTEAFF. Based on the CDR3 plus reference TRBV19 and TRBJ1-1, the full variable domain is DGGITQSPKYLFRKEGQNVTLSCEQNLNHDAMYWYRQDPGQGLRLIYYSQIVNDFQKGDIAEGYSVSREKKESFPLTVTSAQKNPTAFYLCASSIEGLDTEAFFGQGTRLTVV.

Concerning this clonotype: One end of the junction fails to match germline, which may point to a read error. The chain employs TRBV9 and TRBJ2-5; 8 nucleotides line up with TRBD2. Germline-derived CDR1 and CDR2 are SGDLS and YYNGEE. There are 15 residues in the CDR3. CDR3 sequence reads: CASSSRGGSQETRYF. The DNA for the CDR3 is TGTGCCAGCAGCTCCCGGGGGGGGTCCCAGGAGACCCGGTACTTC. The full variable domain, its missing parts supplied by reference TRBV9 and TRBJ2-5, is DSGVTQTPKHLITATGQRVTLRCSPRSGDLSVYWYQQSLDQGLQFLIQYYNGEERAKGNILERFSAQQFPDLHSELNLSSLELGDSALYFCASSSRGGSQETRYFGPGTRLLVL.

This clonotype was recorded at least ten times. The chain combines TRBV20-1 with TRBJ1-5; D possibly corresponds to TRBD1 (6 bases). V lost 5 bases and J lost 4, with 15 bases in between. CDR3 length: 14 amino acids. Germline-derived CDR1 and CDR2 are DFQATT and SNEGSKA (reference sequence). CDR3 protein: CSAATGRENQPQHF. The CDR3 bases are TGCAGTGCTGCCACAGGGAGAGAGAATCAGCCCCAGCATTTT.

This rearrangement joins TRBV9 to TRBJ2-5, with D perhaps TRBD1 (5 bases). Germline CDR1 SGDLS, CDR2 YYNGEE. V was pared by 0 bases and J by 2 bases, with 11 bases between. The CDR3 has 15 amino acids. The DNA of the CDR3 is TGTGCCAGCAGCGTAGCGACAGATCGGCAAGAGACCCAGTACTTC. Its protein product is CASSVATDRQETQYF. The full variable domain, rest sourced from reference TRBV9 and TRBJ2-5, is DSGVTQTPKHLITATGQRVTLRCSPRSGDLSVYWYQQSLDQGLQFLIQYYNGEERAKGNILERFSAQQFPDLHSELNLSSLELGDSALYFCASSVATDRQETQYFGPGTRLLVL.

The chain combines TRBV20-1 with TRBJ2-5, with D possibly being TRBD2 (6 bases). Trimming cost V 0 bases and J 5 bases, with 13 bases left between them. This CDR3 contains 14 residues. In germline, CDR1 is DFQATT, CDR2 SNEGSKA (reference sequence). In nucleotides, the CDR3 is TGCAGTGCTAGAGATTGGGGGGTAGGGGAGACCCAGTACTTC. The encoded protein is CSARDWGVGETQYF.

The chain carries TRBV6-5 and TRBJ2-7; 9 bases fit TRBD2. From germline, CDR1 is MNHEY and CDR2 SVGAGI. Unmatched junction bases numbered 13, after V lost 2 bases and J lost 2 bases. CDR3 length: 18 amino acids. This CDR3 reads CASSYQGSGSDHPYEQYF. The CDR3, as DNA: TGTGCCAGCAGTTACCAGGGTAGCGGGAGTGACCACCCCTACGAGCAGTACTTC.

Ten or more counts support this clonotype. The chain uses TRBV29-1 and TRBJ2-7; no clear D gene. Germline loops: CDR1 SQVTM, CDR2 ANQGSEA. The CDR3 loop spans 14 amino acids. V gave up 2 bases and J gave up 0 bases, with 11 bases separating them. The CDR3 loop reads CSVELQGYSYEQYF. DNA for the CDR3: TGCAGCGTTGAACTACAAGGCTACTCCTACGAGCAGTACTTC.

This clonotype showed up many times. The chain combines TRBV11-2 with TRBJ1-4; weak D call: TRBD1 (5 bases). Deletions cut 4 bases from V and 5 bases from J, with 5 bases between. Germline loops: CDR1 SGHAT, CDR2 FQNNGV. The CDR3 spans 12 residues. CDR3 in amino acids: CASSWGNEKLFF. The CDR3 DNA sequence: TGTGCCAGCAGCTGGGGGAATGAAAAACTGTTTTTT. The full variable domain, completed using reference TRBV11-2 and TRBJ1-4, is EAGVAQSPRYKIIEKRQSVAFWCNPISGHATLYWYQQILGQGPKLLIQFQNNGVVDDSQLPKDRFSAERLKGVDSTLKIQPAKLEDSAVYLCASSWGNEKLFFGSGTQLSVL.

The V and J genes are TRBV19 and TRBJ1-4; D gene ambiguous. CDR1 is LNHDA, CDR2 SQIVND, per germline (reference sequence). The CDR3 runs 18 residues. The V end lost 5 bases, the J end lost 1 base, and 20 bases lay between the germline ends. In DNA form, the CDR3 reads TGTGCCAGTAGTCCCCCTCCCCGTTGGGCAGGAACTAATGAAAAACTGTTTTTT. Translation gives CASSPPPRWAGTNEKLFF.

The V and J genes are TRBV15 and TRBJ2-3, with TRBD1 matching 8 bases. This CDR3 region has 16 residues. The ends lost 8 bases at V and 0 bases at J; junction bases unmatched: 10. The germline V gene encodes CDR1 LNHNV and CDR2 YYDKDF (reference sequence). CDR3 loop: CATGLDRGTSTDTQYF. CDR3 DNA sequence: TGTGCCACCGGCCTAGACAGGGGCACTAGCACAGATACGCAGTATTTT.

The rearrangement joins TRBV19 to TRBJ2-7; D might be TRBD2 (5 bases). The germline V and J ends were trimmed by 4 bases and 0 bases, with 13 bases remaining between them. Germline V gene data show CDR1 as LNHDA and CDR2 as SQIVND (reference sequence). There are 15 residues in the CDR3. CDR3 residues: CASSTLPRDSYEQYF. CDR3 nucleotides: TGTGCCAGTAGTACTCTACCCCGGGACTCCTACGAGCAGTACTTC.

The V and J genes are TRBV6-1 and TRBJ1-1; the D is unclear. Trimming took 5 bases from V and 1 from J, leaving 11 bases between them. CDR1 is MNHNS and CDR2 is SASEGT in the germline V gene. The CDR3 sequence is 14 residues long. CDR3 sequence: CASSYSMANTEAFF. The CDR3 nucleotides are TGTGCCAGCAGTTACTCGATGGCGAACACTGAAGCTTTCTTT.

The chain couples TRBV20-1 to TRBJ1-5; TRBD1 matches at 12 bases. Per the germline V gene, CDR1 is DFQATT and CDR2 is SNEGSKA (reference sequence). There are 18 residues in the CDR3. The CDR3 bases are TGCAGGCTAGGGGGACAGGGGGCTGGAAAGATGATAGGTCAGCCCCAGCATTTT. Residues: CRLGGQGAGKMIGQPQHF.

V gene TRBV20-1 combines with J gene TRBJ2-7; 8 bases align to TRBD1. The V gene end was trimmed by 5 bases and the J gene end by 6 bases; junction bases not matched to a gene: 15. The CDR3 covers 15 residues. CDR1 and CDR2 from the germline V gene are DFQATT and SNEGSKA (reference sequence). The CDR3 region is CSAEEPRGRLGEQYF. The CDR3, as DNA: TGCAGTGCTGAAGAACCCAGGGGGCGATTGGGCGAGCAGTACTTC.

This chain connects TRBV12-3 or TRBV12-4 to TRBJ1-5; D is uncertain. Trimming removed 8 bases at V and 7 bases at J, with 12 bases between. The CDR3 is 12 amino acids. The chain's CDR3 is CASLIGLQPQHF. CDR3 nucleotide sequence: TGTGCCAGCCTCATAGGGTTACAGCCCCAGCATTTT.

DNA for the CDR3: TGTGCCAGTACCCCTACCAGGGTAGCTTACGCAGATACGCAGTATTTT. It specifies CASTPTRVAYADTQYF. V is TRBV19 and J is TRBJ2-3; weak D call: TRBD1 (5 bases). From germline, CDR1 is LNHDA and CDR2 SQIVND (reference sequence). The CDR3 totals 16 residues. V lost 7 bases, J lost 4 bases, and 21 bases lay in between.

Ten or more counts support this clonotype. The chain links TRBV20-1 to TRBJ1-2; the D is unclear. Germline assignment: CDR1 DFQATT and CDR2 SNEGSKA (reference sequence). Trimming pared 3 bases from V and 6 bases from J, leaving 8 bases between. The length of the CDR3 is 11 residues. The CDR3 DNA is TGCAGTGCTAGCGGGAGTCATGGCTACACCTTC. Protein: CSASGSHGYTF.

The chain has TRBV20-1 and TRBJ1-2, with a tentative D call TRBD1 (6 bases). The germline V gene has CDR1 DFQATT and CDR2 SNEGSKA (reference sequence). Deletions cut 1 base from V and 3 bases from J, with 21 bases between. This CDR3 is 17 amino acids long. The CDR3 protein is CSARVRTGAAPHYGYTF. CDR3 in DNA: TGCAGTGCTAGAGTGCGGACGGGGGCCGCTCCCCACTATGGCTACACCTTC.

This chain links TRBV2 with TRBJ2-7, with D perhaps being TRBD1 or TRBD2 (5 bases each). Looked up from germline, CDR1 is SNHLY and CDR2 is FYNNEI. This CDR3 has 23 amino acids. The ends were cut back, 2 bases at V and 2 bases at J, with 37 bases in the middle. CDR3: CASSEPRTTRGPTSTARAYEQYF. CDR3 in DNA: TGTGCCAGCAGTGAACCCCGGACCACTCGCGGGCCGACCTCGACAGCGCGGGCCTACGAGCAGTACTTC.